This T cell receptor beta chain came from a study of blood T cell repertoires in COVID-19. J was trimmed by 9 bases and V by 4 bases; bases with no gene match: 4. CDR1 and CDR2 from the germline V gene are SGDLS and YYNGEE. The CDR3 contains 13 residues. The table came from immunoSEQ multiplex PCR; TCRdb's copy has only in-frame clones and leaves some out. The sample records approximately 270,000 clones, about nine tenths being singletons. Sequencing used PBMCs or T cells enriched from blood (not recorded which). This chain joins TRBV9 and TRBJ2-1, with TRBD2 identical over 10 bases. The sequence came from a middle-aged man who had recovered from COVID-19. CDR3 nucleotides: TGTGCCAGCAGCCTAGCGGGGGATGTTGAGCAGTTCTTC. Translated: CASSLAGDVEQFF. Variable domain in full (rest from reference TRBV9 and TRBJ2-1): DSGVTQTPKHLITATGQRVTLRCSPRSGDLSVYWYQQSLDQGLQFLIQYYNGEERAKGNILERFSAQQFPDLHSELNLSSLELGDSALYFCASSLAGDVEQFFGPGTRLTVL.